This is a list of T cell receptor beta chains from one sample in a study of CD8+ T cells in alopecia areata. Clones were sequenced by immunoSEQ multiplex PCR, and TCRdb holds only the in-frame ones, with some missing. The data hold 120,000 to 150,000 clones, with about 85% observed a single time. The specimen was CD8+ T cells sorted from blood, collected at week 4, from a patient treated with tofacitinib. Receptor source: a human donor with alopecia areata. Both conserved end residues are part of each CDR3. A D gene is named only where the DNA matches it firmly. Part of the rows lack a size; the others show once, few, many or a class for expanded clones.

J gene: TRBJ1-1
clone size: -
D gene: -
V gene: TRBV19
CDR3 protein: CASSPRVGGTEAFF
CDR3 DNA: TGTGCCAGTAGTCCCCGAGTGGGCGGCACTGAAGCTTTCTTT

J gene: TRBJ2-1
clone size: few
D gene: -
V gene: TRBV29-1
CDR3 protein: CSAEGSTYNEQFF
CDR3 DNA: TGCAGCGCGGAGGGGAGTACCTACAATGAGCAGTTCTTC

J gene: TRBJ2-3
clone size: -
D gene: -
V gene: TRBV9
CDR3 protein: CASSGGAETDTQYF
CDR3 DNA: TGTGCCAGCAGCGGGGGGGCGGAAACAGATACGCAGTATTTT

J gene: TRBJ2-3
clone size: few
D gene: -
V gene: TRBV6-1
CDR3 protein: CASSELGGGRTDTQYF
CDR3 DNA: TGTGCCAGCAGTGAGTTAGGGGGGGGACGCACAGATACGCAGTATTTT

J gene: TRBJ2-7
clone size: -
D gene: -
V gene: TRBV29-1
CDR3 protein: CSVVTGTSSYEQYF
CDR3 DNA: TGCAGCGTTGTTACCGGGACGAGCTCCTACGAGCAGTACTTC

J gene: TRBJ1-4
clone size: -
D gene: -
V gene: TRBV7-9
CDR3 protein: CASSPDQHPEKLFF
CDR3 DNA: TGTGCCAGCAGCCCCGATCAGCATCCTGAAAAACTGTTTTTT

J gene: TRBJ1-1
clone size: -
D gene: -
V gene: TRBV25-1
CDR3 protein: CASPSRVAEAFF
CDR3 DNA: TGTGCCAGCCCTTCGAGGGTCGCTGAAGCTTTCTTT

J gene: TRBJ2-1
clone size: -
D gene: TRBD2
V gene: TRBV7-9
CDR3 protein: CASSLGGKRGVNEQFF
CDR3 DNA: TGTGCCAGCAGCTTAGGAGGCAAGCGGGGGGTCAATGAGCAGTTCTTC

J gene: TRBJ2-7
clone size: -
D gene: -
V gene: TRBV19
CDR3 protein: CASSKTSGTPGTYEQYF
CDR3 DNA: TGTGCCAGTAGTAAAACCTCCGGGACTCCCGGGACCTACGAGCAGTACTTC

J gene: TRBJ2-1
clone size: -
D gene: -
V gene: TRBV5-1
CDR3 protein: CASSPAVDNEQFF
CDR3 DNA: TGCGCCAGCAGCCCGGCTGTCGACAATGAGCAGTTCTTC

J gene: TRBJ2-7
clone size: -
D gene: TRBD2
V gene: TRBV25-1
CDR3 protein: CASSGQAGLLYEQYF
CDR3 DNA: TGTGCCAGCAGCGGTCAAGCGGGATTATTGTACGAGCAGTACTTC

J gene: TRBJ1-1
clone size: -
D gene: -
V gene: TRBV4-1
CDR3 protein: CASSPRSGGYYEAFF
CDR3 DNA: TGCGCCAGCAGCCCCAGGTCAGGAGGATACTATGAAGCTTTCTTT